This TCR beta chain was documented in a study of beta chain features in type 1 diabetes. Study background: Cell yields, gender and age were similar in healthy donors and patients.

Overall study findings and caveats: Patients showed naive, central memory and Treg TCRB repertoires that appeared more similar than those of healthy donors. Across all four CD4+ subsets, people with type 1 diabetes showed modestly shorter TCRB CDR3s.

Investigators reverse transcribed all isolated RNA, so they sequenced expressed TCRB transcripts. The repertoire was sequenced with immunoSEQ multiplex PCR; TCRdb's copy has only in-frame clones and lacks some. The sample includes roughly 250,000 clones, 68% of them seen just once. The V gene's germline CDR1 is GTSNPN and CDR2 SVGIG (reference sequence). Trimming took 8 bases from V and 7 from J; bases not matched to a gene: 20. There are 18 residues in the CDR3. This clone came up a few times. The antigen is unknown. The TCR originated in a man aged 25-45 years in good health. This sequence joins TRBV30 and TRBJ1-6; 10 nucleotides agree with TRBD1. What was sequenced was naive CD4+ T cells from blood. The CDR3 region is CAPGRDRGLGFENSPLHF. In DNA, the CDR3 is TGTGCCCCGGGACGGGACAGGGGATTAGGGTTTGAGAATTCACCCCTCCACTTT.